Each of the 18 T cell receptor beta chains below was sequenced from the same sample in a study of technical replicates of blood from a few donors. The table came from immunoSEQ multiplex PCR; TCRdb's copy has only in-frame clones and leaves some out. Among about 74,000 clones, around 91% were seen once, and the ten largest hold less than 0.5%. The specimen sequenced was T cells isolated from PBMCs. The receptors come from a human donor in good health.

This clone appeared a few times. The genes are TRBV2 and TRBJ2-2, with D perhaps TRBD1 (5 bases). Trimming shortened V by 5 bases and J by 2 bases, and 6 bases separated the two germline ends. Germline V gives CDR1 SNHLY, CDR2 FYNNEI. The CDR3 is 13 residues long. CDR3 in amino acids: CASSTGNTGELFF. The DNA for the CDR3 is TGTGCCAGCAGTACAGGAAACACCGGGGAGCTGTTTTTT.

V usage is TRBV7-2 and J usage is TRBJ2-1; TRBD1 matches 7 bases. Losses at the gene ends were 1 base for V and 4 bases for J; bases not matched to a gene: 4. This CDR3 comprises 15 residues. Germline CDR1 and CDR2: SGHTA and FQGNSA. The CDR3 protein is CASSLDSGQYNEQFF. CDR3 DNA: TGTGCCAGCAGCTTAGATTCGGGACAGTACAATGAGCAGTTCTTC.

The V and J genes are TRBV5-4 and TRBJ2-1; tentative D call: TRBD1 (6 bases). The CDR3 covers 16 residues. V gave up 4 bases and J gave up 0 bases, with 14 bases separating them. Germline-derived CDR1 and CDR2 are SGHNT and YYREEE (reference sequence). This CDR3 is CASSPGQLSSYNEQFF. The CDR3 DNA reads as TGTGCCAGCAGCCCAGGACAGTTGAGCTCCTACAATGAGCAGTTCTTC.

This chain links TRBV5-1 with TRBJ2-7; a possible D gene is TRBD2 (6 bases). Germline V CDR1 and CDR2: SGHRS, YFSETQ. V shed 4 bases and J shed 7 bases, with 18 bases lying between them. The CDR3 is 14 amino acids. In DNA form, the CDR3 reads TGCGCCAGCAGCAGGGGTACCGGGAGTTGGGAGCAGTACTTC. Protein product: CASSRGTGSWEQYF. The full variable domain, completed using reference TRBV5-1 and TRBJ2-7, is KAGVTQTPRYLIKTRGQQVTLSCSPISGHRSVSWYQQTPGQGLQFLFEYFSETQRNKGNFPGRFSGRQFSNSRSEMNVSTLELGDSALYLCASSRGTGSWEQYFGPGTRLTVT.

The chain carries TRBV28 and TRBJ2-7; weak D call: TRBD2 (6 bases). The CDR3 contains 14 residues. The germline V gene has CDR1 MDHEN and CDR2 SYDVKM. The V gene lost 7 bases and the J gene lost 4 bases, with 17 bases spanning the gap. DNA of the CDR3: TGTGCCAGCACGGATGGGGGGATAACGTACGAGCAGTACTTC. As protein: CASTDGGITYEQYF.

The V call is TRBV7-3, the J call TRBJ2-1; 8 bases align to TRBD2. Germline V gene lookup returns CDR1 SGHTA and CDR2 FQGTGA. This CDR3 is built from 15 residues. V trimming: 6 bases; J trimming: 0 bases; junction bases outside the gene matches: 4. The CDR3 is CASSQSGSSYNEQFF. The CDR3 coding sequence is TGTGCCAGCAGTCAGAGCGGGAGCTCCTACAATGAGCAGTTCTTC.

The rearrangement links TRBV18 to TRBJ2-2, with D possibly matching TRBD1 (5 bases). CDR3 length equals 14 residues. In germline, CDR1 is KGHSH, CDR2 LQKENI. V was clipped by 3 bases and J by 3 bases, with 8 bases between them. The CDR3 nucleotides read TGTGCCAGCTCACCCCGCAGGGACACCGGGGAGCTGTTTTTT. It specifies CASSPRRDTGELFF.

This clone was observed once. The chain recombines TRBV6-6 with TRBJ2-7; TRBD1 agrees at 7 bases. In germline, CDR1 is MNHNY, CDR2 SVGAGI (reference sequence). Losses at the gene ends were 5 bases for V and 6 bases for J; bases not matched to a gene: 4. This CDR3 is 12 amino acids long. This CDR3 is CASSPHRGEQYF. The CDR3, as DNA: TGTGCCAGCAGTCCCCACAGGGGCGAGCAGTACTTC.

The V and J genes are TRBV19 and TRBJ2-5, with D uncertain. The CDR3 loop spans 15 amino acids. Trimming removed 6 bases at V and 3 bases at J, with 17 bases between. The germline CDR1 and CDR2 sequences are LNHDA and SQIVND (reference sequence). CDR3: CASSLRLEQKETQYF. CDR3 bases: TGTGCCAGTAGCTTAAGACTGGAGCAGAAAGAGACCCAGTACTTC.

CDR3 nucleotides: TGCGCCAGCAGCCTAACCATCAGCTCCTACAATGAGCAGTTCTTC. Translation gives CASSLTISSYNEQFF. The J gene is TRBJ2-1, the V gene TRBV4-1; D unresolved. CDR3 size: 15 residues. Looked up from germline, CDR1 is MGHRA and CDR2 is YSYEKL. Trimming removed 4 bases at V and 0 bases at J, with 10 bases between.

The CDR3 sequence: CASSLAFAGTTEAFF. In DNA, the CDR3 is TGTGCCAGCAGCTTAGCTTTCGCAGGCACGACTGAAGCTTTCTTT. This chain connects TRBV7-9 to TRBJ1-1; D gene uncertain. Germline V gene data show CDR1 as SEHNR and CDR2 as FQNEAQ (reference sequence). Trimming removed 0 bases from V and 5 bases from J, with 13 bases in between. This CDR3 is 15 amino acids long.

The V call is TRBV7-8, the J call TRBJ2-1, with TRBD2 matching 14 bases. After removal of 4 bases from V and 5 bases from J, the junction contained 4 bases not matched to a gene. The CDR3 sequence is 16 residues long. The germline CDR1 and CDR2 sequences are SGHVS and FQNEAQ. CDR3 residues: CASSSGLAGGNNEQFF. CDR3 nucleotides: TGTGCCAGCAGCTCCGGACTAGCGGGGGGAAACAATGAGCAGTTCTTC.

This chain connects TRBV5-6 to TRBJ2-1; 10 bases agree with TRBD1. CDR1 and CDR2 (germline): SGHDT, YYEEEE. The CDR3 loop spans 15 amino acids. J was trimmed by 9 bases and V by 0 bases; bases with no gene match: 6. CDR3: CASSLAGTGESEQFF. CDR3 coding DNA: TGTGCCAGCAGCTTGGCCGGGACAGGGGAGAGTGAGCAGTTCTTC.

For the CDR3, the DNA is TGCGCCAGCAGATTACTAGCGGGAGGGAACGAGACCCAGTACTTC. It yields the protein CASRLLAGGNETQYF. This chain joins TRBV5-1 and TRBJ2-5; 13 bases map to TRBD2. The V segment lost 5 bases and the J segment 5 bases; nucleotides outside the gene matches: 6. CDR1 SGHRS and CDR2 YFSETQ come from the germline V gene. This CDR3 comprises 15 residues.

The chain employs TRBV15 and TRBJ2-5, with TRBD1 matching over 11 bases. The junction had 10 bases not matched to a gene; V was cut back by 5 bases and J by 5 bases. Germline CDR1 reads LNHNV; CDR2 reads YYDKDF (reference sequence). The CDR3 totals 16 residues. The CDR3 reads CATSFHRTGGWETQYF. Written as DNA, the CDR3 is TGTGCCACCAGCTTTCACAGGACAGGGGGCTGGGAGACCCAGTACTTC.

The V and J genes are TRBV5-1 and TRBJ2-3; TRBD1 is a possible D gene (6 bases). Trimming pared 0 bases from V and 3 bases from J, leaving 11 bases between. CDR1 is SGHRS, CDR2 YFSETQ, per germline. CDR3 length: 15 amino acids. DNA for the CDR3: TGCGCCAGCAGCTTGGCACCACAGGGAACAGATACGCAGTATTTT. Its translation is CASSLAPQGTDTQYF.

The count of this clone is one. The V call is TRBV2, the J call TRBJ2-3; maybe TRBD1 (5 bases). CDR3 size: 15 residues. Germline CDR1 reads SNHLY; CDR2 reads FYNNEI. Deletions cut 3 bases from V and 1 base from J, with 11 bases between. CDR3 in DNA: TGTGCCAGCAGTGATCGCTTAGGGGGCACAGATACGCAGTATTTT. Protein sequence: CASSDRLGGTDTQYF.

This sequence joins TRBV7-9 and TRBJ1-5, with 7 bases matching TRBD1. The CDR3 has 15 residues. After removal of 4 bases from V and 0 bases from J, the junction contained 3 bases not matched to a gene. In germline, CDR1 is SEHNR, CDR2 FQNEAQ (reference sequence). The CDR3 spells CASSWAGGSNQPQHF. The DNA for the CDR3 is TGTGCCAGCAGCTGGGCAGGGGGTAGCAATCAGCCCCAGCATTTT.